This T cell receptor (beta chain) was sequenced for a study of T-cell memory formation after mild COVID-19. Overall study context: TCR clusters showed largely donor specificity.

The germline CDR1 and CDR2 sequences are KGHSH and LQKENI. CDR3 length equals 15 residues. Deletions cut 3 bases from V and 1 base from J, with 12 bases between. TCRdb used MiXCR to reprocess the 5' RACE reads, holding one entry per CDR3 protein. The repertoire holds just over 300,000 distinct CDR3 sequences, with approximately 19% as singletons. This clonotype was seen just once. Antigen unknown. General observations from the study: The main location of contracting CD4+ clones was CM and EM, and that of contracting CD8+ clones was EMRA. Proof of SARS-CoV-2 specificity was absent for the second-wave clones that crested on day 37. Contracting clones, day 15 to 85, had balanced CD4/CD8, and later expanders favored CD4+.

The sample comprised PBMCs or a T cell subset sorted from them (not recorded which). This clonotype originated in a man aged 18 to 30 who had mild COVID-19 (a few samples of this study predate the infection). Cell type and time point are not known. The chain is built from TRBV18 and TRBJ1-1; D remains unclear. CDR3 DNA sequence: TGTGCCAGCTCACCGATACTTCTAGGGAACACTGAAGCTTTCTTT. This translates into CASSPILLGNTEAFF.